This TCR beta chain emerged from a study of T cells in localized non-small cell lung cancer. Only in-frame clones appear in the TCRdb table, and some are missing; sequencing was by immunoSEQ multiplex PCR. The sample includes under 12,000 clones, roughly four fifths of them seen just once. Germline CDR1 reads SEHNR; CDR2 reads FQNEAQ (reference sequence). The CDR3 sequence is 13 residues long. V dropped 1 base and J dropped 5 bases, with 8 bases sitting between them. The TCR comes from a female donor of 60 years or more with stage II lung adenocarcinoma. The input for sequencing was peripheral blood mononuclear cells, taken before any cancer treatment. The genes are TRBV7-9 and TRBJ1-2, with no clear D. Written as DNA, the CDR3 is TGTGCCAGCAGCTTAGAATCGGGTTATGGCTACACCTTC. It specifies CASSLESGYGYTF. Based on the CDR3 plus reference TRBV7-9 and TRBJ1-2, the full variable domain is DTGVSQNPRHKITKRGQNVTFRCDPISEHNRLYWYRQTLGQGPEFLTYFQNEAQLEKSRLLSDRFSAERPKGSFSTLEIQRTEQGDSAMYLCASSLESGYGYTFGSGTRLTVV.